These 21 T cell receptor beta chains originate from one sample sequenced in a study of T cell changes during pregnancy in multiple sclerosis (dated by TCRdb to the late 2010s). The library was generated by the immunoSEQ multiplex PCR assay. Here the immuneACCESS table is served through TCRdb, limited to in-frame sequences with V and J called. Missing clones are a known gap in these copies; in checked studies unresolved V genes cover under half, and the rest lacks a known reason. In this sample the table shows 50,000 to 60,000 clones, roughly 90% of which occur a single time. Approximately 0.18% of the sample is taken by the ten largest. The material sequenced was CD4+ T cells from peripheral blood mononuclear cells, taken after pregnancy. These receptors all come from a female donor in good health, enrolled as a control in a pregnancy study.

J is TRBJ2-3 and V is TRBV5-1; a weak D match, TRBD2 (5 bases). V was clipped by 5 bases and J by 2 bases, with 12 bases between them. Germline V lookup: CDR1 SGHRS, CDR2 YFSETQ. The CDR3 sequence is 14 residues long. This chain's CDR3 is CASRSRGDTDTQYF. CDR3 DNA sequence: TGCGCCAGCAGATCCCGGGGTGACACAGATACGCAGTATTTT.

This sequence joins TRBV18 and TRBJ1-5; 9 bases are a match to TRBD1. CDR1 is KGHSH, CDR2 LQKENI, per germline. With 3 bases clipped from V and 2 bases from J, the junction kept 5 bases outside the gene matches. CDR3 length: 16 residues. CDR3 DNA sequence: TGTGCCAGCTCACCGACAGGGGGTAAGGGCAATCAGCCCCAGCATTTT. This encodes CASSPTGGKGNQPQHF.

The CDR3: CASNYGTVLSTDTQYF. The CDR3 DNA is TGCGCCAGCAACTATGGGACAGTTCTCAGCACAGATACGCAGTATTTT. V usage is TRBV5-1 and J usage is TRBJ2-3; 7 bases map to TRBD1. V shed 6 bases and J 0 bases; nucleotides not matched to a gene: 10. The length of the CDR3 is 16 residues. The germline V gene has CDR1 SGHRS and CDR2 YFSETQ.

This clone was counted once. This rearrangement joins TRBV7-2 to TRBJ1-4; TRBD1 agrees at 9 bases. The V gene end was trimmed by 3 bases and the J gene end by 5 bases; junction bases not matched to a gene: 7. CDR3 length equals 16 residues. The germline V gene has CDR1 SGHTA and CDR2 FQGNSA. CDR3 amino acids: CASSFGDRDGNEKLFF. The DNA of the CDR3 is TGTGCCAGCAGCTTCGGGGACAGGGATGGAAATGAAAAACTGTTTTTT.

The V gene is TRBV2, the J gene TRBJ2-1, with D possibly matching TRBD2 (5 bases). Germline V lookup: CDR1 SNHLY, CDR2 FYNNEI. V lost 7 bases to trimming and J lost 7 bases, with 8 bases between them. The CDR3 totals 11 residues. The DNA of the CDR3 is TGTGCCAGCAACTGGGAGAATGAGCAGTTCTTC. It translates to CASNWENEQFF.

The chain links TRBV7-2 to TRBJ1-2; the D gene is possibly TRBD1 (5 bases). The germline V gene has CDR1 SGHTA and CDR2 FQGNSA. Between the trimmed V and J ends, which lost 0 bases and 2 bases, there was a span of 16 bases. The CDR3 sequence is 17 residues long. CDR3 sequence: CASSLAVLAGRNYGYTF. In DNA, the CDR3 is TGTGCCAGCAGCTTAGCCGTCCTTGCAGGGCGCAACTATGGCTACACCTTC.

The J gene is TRBJ2-1, the V gene TRBV7-2; D remains unclear. The CDR3 totals 14 residues. V was shortened by 3 bases and J by 1 base, with 7 bases between the two germline ends. Germline assignment: CDR1 SGHTA and CDR2 FQGNSA. The CDR3 nucleotides read TGTGCCAGCAGCTTGATGAGATCCTACAATGAGCAGTTCTTC. Translation gives CASSLMRSYNEQFF. Filled out from reference TRBV7-2 and TRBJ2-1, the complete variable domain reads GAGVSQSPSNKVTEKGKDVELRCDPISGHTALYWYRQSLGQGLEFLIYFQGNSAPDKSGLPSDRFSAERTGGSVSTLTIQRTQQEDSAVYLCASSLMRSYNEQFFGPGTRLTVL.

This clone was seen a single time. The chain uses TRBV5-1 and TRBJ2-1, with D uncertain. Germline CDR1 is SGHRS and CDR2 is YFSETQ. The ends were cut back, 4 bases at V and 2 bases at J, with 10 bases in the middle. This CDR3 is built from 14 residues. CDR3 bases: TGCGCCAGCAGCAAGGCCCAGGCCTACAATGAGCAGTTCTTC. Amino acid sequence: CASSKAQAYNEQFF.

As DNA, the CDR3 is TGTGCCAGCAGCTTAGGGGCAGGGGCCAACTATGGCTACACCTTC. This sequence encodes CASSLGAGANYGYTF. The chain has TRBV7-9 and TRBJ1-2; D perhaps matches TRBD1 (6 bases). Germline V gives CDR1 SEHNR, CDR2 FQNEAQ (reference sequence). CDR3 length: 15 residues. V was shortened by 1 base and J by 2 bases, with 11 bases between the two germline ends.

V and J are TRBV11-2 and TRBJ1-2; 9 bases are a match to TRBD1. J lost 7 bases, V lost 4 bases, and 7 bases had no gene match. Germline CDR1 SGHAT, CDR2 FQNNGV. The CDR3 length is 14 residues. The CDR3 DNA sequence: TGTGCCAGCAGCTCGTACAGGGGGCGTATTGGCTACACCTTC. Its translation is CASSSYRGRIGYTF.

The chain uses TRBV18 and TRBJ1-6; D is unresolved. This CDR3 comprises 15 residues. CDR1 and CDR2 from the germline V gene are KGHSH and LQKENI. The ends were cut back, 3 bases at V and 9 bases at J, with 15 bases in the middle. CDR3 residues: CASSPQKSGGSPLHF. DNA for the CDR3: TGTGCCAGCTCACCTCAGAAGTCGGGTGGTTCACCCCTCCACTTT.

CDR3 in amino acids: CASSLSSYSGRPYEQYF. CDR3 DNA sequence: TGTGCCAGCAGCTTGTCCTCCTACTCAGGGAGGCCCTACGAGCAGTACTTC. This rearrangement joins TRBV13 to TRBJ2-7, with a possible D match to TRBD2 (6 bases). Germline loops: CDR1 PRHDT, CDR2 FYEKMQ (reference sequence). V was clipped by 3 bases and J by 2 bases, with 20 bases between them. This CDR3 has 17 amino acids.

The V gene is TRBV6-5, the J gene TRBJ2-5; TRBD2 is a possible D gene (7 bases). The CDR3 totals 14 residues. The V gene lost 7 bases and the J gene lost 7 bases, with 19 bases spanning the gap. Germline V gene lookup returns CDR1 MNHEY and CDR2 SVGAGI. The CDR3 DNA reads as TGTGCCAGCACCCAGGGGAGGGGCAGGGTGACCCAGTACTTC. Protein product: CASTQGRGRVTQYF.

The chain links TRBV7-2 to TRBJ1-5; tentative D call: TRBD1 (5 bases). Germline V CDR1 and CDR2: SGHTA, FQGNSA. V lost 3 bases and J lost 4, with 13 bases in between. The CDR3 consists of 15 residues. The CDR3 region is CASSFDSSPNQPQHF. Written as DNA, the CDR3 is TGTGCCAGCAGCTTCGACAGTTCCCCTAATCAGCCCCAGCATTTT.

The J gene is TRBJ2-5, the V gene TRBV23-1; 8 positions match TRBD1. TRBV23-1 is sorted into the ORF group, with uncertain function. This CDR3 contains 17 residues. The V and J ends lost 2 bases and 2 bases, in that order; junction bases with no gene match: 10. This CDR3 reads CASSQQGAACGQETQYF. As DNA, the CDR3 is TGCGCCAGCAGTCAACAGGGGGCGGCTTGTGGGCAAGAGACCCAGTACTTC.

The gene calls are TRBV10-2 and TRBJ2-5; TRBD1 agrees at 7 bases. With the DNA end fitting TRBJ2-7 better, the J assignment may be wrong. Germline lookup yields CDR1 WSHSY and CDR2 SAAADI. The CDR3 contains 15 residues. The CDR3 reads CASSEGAEGPYEQYF. The CDR3 DNA reads as TGCGCCAGCAGCGAGGGGGCCGAAGGCCCCTACGAGCAGTACTTC.

The chain recombines TRBV5-1 with TRBJ1-1; D might be TRBD1 (5 bases). Trimming removed 4 bases at V and 1 base at J, with 14 bases between. This CDR3 region has 15 residues. CDR1 SGHRS and CDR2 YFSETQ come from the germline V gene. The CDR3 here is CASSRGPRENTEAFF. DNA of the CDR3: TGCGCCAGCAGCCGCGGACCCAGGGAGAACACTGAAGCTTTCTTT.

The chain recombines TRBV7-3 with TRBJ2-3, with 9 bases identical to TRBD2. The length of the CDR3 is 15 residues. Germline-derived CDR1 and CDR2 are SGHTA and FQGTGA. Germline trimming cut 3 bases from V and 5 bases from J; bases unmatched to any gene: 6. CDR3 sequence: CASSLSGGRGDTQYF. The DNA for the CDR3 is TGTGCCAGCAGCTTGAGCGGGGGGCGGGGAGATACGCAGTATTTT.

This rearrangement joins TRBV7-2 to TRBJ1-2; TRBD1 agrees at 11 bases. V lost 1 base to trimming and J lost 8 bases; unmatched junction nucleotides: 6. The length of the CDR3 is 15 residues. Germline CDR1 SGHTA, CDR2 FQGNSA. CDR3 amino acids: CASSLVGTGGRGYTF. The CDR3 DNA reads TGTGCCAGCAGCTTAGTGGGGACAGGGGGTAGAGGCTACACCTTC.

V usage is TRBV30 and J usage is TRBJ2-1; 9 bases map to TRBD1. This CDR3 is 16 amino acids long. CDR1 is GTSNPN, CDR2 SVGIG, per germline (reference sequence). Trimming at V came to 3 bases and at J to 2 bases, leaving 8 bases not matched to a gene. CDR3 in amino acids: CAWRPGGTGTYNEQFF. The CDR3 DNA follows: TGTGCCTGGAGGCCCGGGGGGACAGGGACCTACAATGAGCAGTTCTTC.

The count of this clone is one. The rearrangement uses TRBV7-9 and TRBJ1-2; no clear D. The germline CDR1 and CDR2 sequences are SEHNR and FQNEAQ (reference sequence). CDR3 length equals 12 residues. The V gene lost 2 bases and the J gene lost 8 bases, with 9 bases spanning the gap. In nucleotides, the CDR3 is TGTGCCAGCAGCTTAAGCCCAAGCGGCTACACCTTC. Protein: CASSLSPSGYTF.